Below, one T cell receptor (beta chain) is given with its context. CDR1 is GTSNPN, CDR2 SVGIG, per germline (reference sequence). The CDR3 has 16 amino acids. Losses at the gene ends were 0 bases for V and 8 bases for J; bases not matched to a gene: 12. The data belong to a study of T cell changes during pregnancy in multiple sclerosis. Sequenced by immunoSEQ multiplex PCR; TCRdb stores in-frame clones only, minus some. The data contain tens of thousands of clones, about 88% of them singletons. This clonotype was sampled from a female donor with multiple sclerosis, enrolled in a pregnancy study. This chain uses TRBV30 with TRBJ2-1, with 8 bases matching TRBD2. The sequencing here drew on CD8+ T cells from peripheral blood mononuclear cells, taken in the second trimester of pregnancy. The CDR3 DNA sequence: TGTGCCTGGAGTGTTGAGCCGGGACTAGTTTTCCATGAGCAGTTCTTC. Its protein is CAWSVEPGLVFHEQFF.